These T cell receptor beta chains were read from a single sample in a study of Graves' ophthalmopathy and Graves' hyperthyroidism. TCRdb re-derived calls from the multiplex PCR reads in MiXCR, one entry per CDR3 protein. This table holds approximately 1.2 million distinct CDR3 sequences, 35% to 40% found once. The sample comprised peripheral blood or thyroid tissue (not recorded which). These receptors were obtained from an adult man with Graves' hyperthyroidism. CDR3s include the opening cysteine and the closing phenylalanine or tryptophan. D genes are given only for firm matches. Expanded clones are given a class, and other clones once, few, many or no size at all.

v_call: TRBV29-1
j_call: TRBJ1-2
clone_size: .
cdr3_length: 11
d_call: .
cdr3_aa: CSVEGAYGYTF
cdr3_nt: TGCAGCGTTGAGGGAGCGTATGGCTACACCTTC

v_call: TRBV7-2
j_call: TRBJ1-3
clone_size: .
cdr3_length: 15
d_call: TRBD1
cdr3_aa: CASSVGTGQGNTIYF
cdr3_nt: TGTGCCAGCAGCGTGGGGACAGGACAGGGAAACACCATATATTTT

v_call: TRBV9
j_call: TRBJ1-6
clone_size: few
cdr3_length: 16
d_call: .
cdr3_aa: CASSAHPGAGDSPLHF
cdr3_nt: TGTGCCAGCAGCGCGCACCCCGGGGCAGGGGATTCACCCCTCCACTTT

v_call: TRBV9
j_call: TRBJ2-5
clone_size: many
cdr3_length: 13
d_call: .
cdr3_aa: CASSVGGEETQYF
cdr3_nt: TGTGCCAGCAGCGTAGGAGGAGAAGAGACCCAGTACTTC

v_call: TRBV25-1
j_call: TRBJ1-4
clone_size: .
cdr3_length: 16
d_call: TRBD1
cdr3_aa: CASSQEGDRASEKLFF
cdr3_nt: TGCGCCAGCAGCCAAGAGGGGGACAGGGCTTCTGAAAAACTGTTTTTT

v_call: TRBV5-1
j_call: TRBJ1-1
clone_size: .
cdr3_length: 14
d_call: .
cdr3_aa: CASINDPDSGGAFF
cdr3_nt: TGCGCCAGCATCAATGATCCGGACAGCGGCGGAGCTTTCTTT

v_call: TRBV9
j_call: TRBJ1-6
clone_size: .
cdr3_length: 15
d_call: TRBD1
cdr3_aa: CASNDGQDINSPLHF
cdr3_nt: TGTGCCAGCAACGACGGACAGGACATTAATTCACCCCTCCACTTT

v_call: TRBV2
j_call: TRBJ1-4
clone_size: .
cdr3_length: 17
d_call: .
cdr3_aa: CASSEARRTGGNEKLFF
cdr3_nt: TGTGCCAGCAGTGAAGCCCGTAGGACCGGAGGCAATGAAAAACTGTTTTTT

v_call: TRBV5-1
j_call: TRBJ2-5
clone_size: .
cdr3_length: 14
d_call: .
cdr3_aa: CASSLWQEGETQYF
cdr3_nt: TGCGCCAGCAGCTTGTGGCAGGAAGGAGAGACCCAGTACTTC

v_call: TRBV2
j_call: TRBJ1-5
clone_size: many
cdr3_length: 14
d_call: .
cdr3_aa: CASGGLVSNQPQHF
cdr3_nt: TGTGCCAGCGGGGGGCTGGTTAGCAATCAGCCCCAGCATTTT

v_call: TRBV7-2
j_call: TRBJ2-7
clone_size: few
cdr3_length: 10
d_call: .
cdr3_aa: CASSWTVGYF
cdr3_nt: TGTGCCAGCAGCTGGACAGTCGGGTACTTC

v_call: TRBV6-5
j_call: TRBJ1-1
clone_size: many
cdr3_length: 14
d_call: .
cdr3_aa: CASSYSRVGTEAFF
cdr3_nt: TGTGCCAGCAGTTACTCGAGAGTGGGGACTGAAGCTTTCTTT

v_call: TRBV19
j_call: TRBJ1-5
clone_size: .
cdr3_length: 15
d_call: .
cdr3_aa: CASSILTDVGQPQHF
cdr3_nt: TGTGCCAGTAGTATTTTAACTGACGTGGGTCAGCCCCAGCATTTT

v_call: TRBV24-1
j_call: TRBJ2-7
clone_size: .
cdr3_length: 12
d_call: TRBD1
cdr3_aa: CASGTGVNEQYF
cdr3_nt: TGTGCCTCCGGGACAGGGGTCAACGAGCAGTACTTC

v_call: TRBV5-1
j_call: TRBJ2-5
clone_size: many
cdr3_length: 16
d_call: .
cdr3_aa: CASSSTGTATRATQYF
cdr3_nt: TGCGCCAGCAGCTCGACCGGGACGGCGACTCGGGCGACCCAGTACTTC

v_call: TRBV14
j_call: TRBJ1-2
clone_size: .
cdr3_length: 13
d_call: .
cdr3_aa: CASSRTRSYGYTF
cdr3_nt: TGTGCCAGCAGCCGGACACGAAGCTATGGCTACACCTTC

v_call: TRBV20-1
j_call: TRBJ1-3
clone_size: few
cdr3_length: 17
d_call: .
cdr3_aa: CSAREGRQANSGNTIYF
cdr3_nt: TGCAGTGCTAGAGAAGGCAGACAGGCCAACTCTGGAAACACCATATATTTT

v_call: TRBV6-1
j_call: TRBJ2-5
clone_size: .
cdr3_length: 15
d_call: TRBD1
cdr3_aa: CASKRKGADLETQYF
cdr3_nt: TGTGCCAGCAAACGCAAGGGGGCCGATTTAGAGACCCAGTACTTC

v_call: TRBV10-3
j_call: TRBJ1-2
clone_size: .
cdr3_length: 13
d_call: .
cdr3_aa: CAISEGGSYGYTF
cdr3_nt: TGTGCCATCAGTGAGGGGGGGAGCTATGGCTACACCTTC

v_call: TRBV6-5
j_call: TRBJ2-5
clone_size: many
cdr3_length: 13
d_call: TRBD1
cdr3_aa: CASRQGSGETQYF
cdr3_nt: TGTGCCAGTCGACAGGGGAGCGGAGAGACCCAGTACTTC

v_call: TRBV24-1
j_call: TRBJ2-2
clone_size: many
cdr3_length: 14
d_call: .
cdr3_aa: CATSRDPATGELFF
cdr3_nt: TGTGCCACCAGTCGGGACCCGGCCACCGGGGAGCTGTTTTTT

v_call: TRBV2
j_call: TRBJ2-5
clone_size: .
cdr3_length: 17
d_call: .
cdr3_aa: CASSAWLAPSSQETQYF
cdr3_nt: TGTGCCAGCAGCGCCTGGCTGGCGCCTTCTTCTCAAGAGACCCAGTACTTC

v_call: TRBV12-3/TRBV12-4
j_call: TRBJ1-6
clone_size: .
cdr3_length: 14
d_call: TRBD1
cdr3_aa: CASRPGQGNSPIHF
cdr3_nt: TGTGCCAGCAGGCCGGGACAGGGCAATTCACCCATCCACTTT

v_call: TRBV20-1
j_call: TRBJ1-5
clone_size: many
cdr3_length: 14
d_call: .
cdr3_aa: CSARTPGNNQPQHF
cdr3_nt: TGCAGTGCTAGGACACCGGGAAACAATCAGCCCCAGCATTTT

v_call: TRBV7-2
j_call: TRBJ1-1
clone_size: many
cdr3_length: 12
d_call: .
cdr3_aa: CASSYGQTEAFF
cdr3_nt: TGTGCCAGCAGCTATGGTCAGACTGAAGCTTTCTTT

v_call: TRBV24-1
j_call: TRBJ2-5
clone_size: many
cdr3_length: 15
d_call: TRBD2
cdr3_aa: CATSDTGEGLETQYF
cdr3_nt: TGTGCCACCAGTGACACCGGGGAGGGCCTGGAGACCCAGTACTTC

v_call: TRBV10-1
j_call: TRBJ1-2
clone_size: many
cdr3_length: 15
d_call: .
cdr3_aa: CASSESAGRTEGYTF
cdr3_nt: TGCGCCAGCAGTGAGTCCGCTGGTCGCACGGAGGGCTACACCTTC

v_call: TRBV10-2
j_call: TRBJ2-5
clone_size: many
cdr3_length: 16
d_call: TRBD2
cdr3_aa: CASSEVSSGGVETQYF
cdr3_nt: TGCGCCAGCAGTGAGGTTTCTAGCGGGGGCGTAGAGACCCAGTACTTC

v_call: TRBV6-6
j_call: TRBJ1-5
clone_size: few
cdr3_length: 15
d_call: .
cdr3_aa: CASSYLSSSNQPQHF
cdr3_nt: TGTGCCAGCAGTTACTTAAGCAGTAGCAATCAGCCCCAGCATTTT

v_call: TRBV2
j_call: TRBJ1-5
clone_size: .
cdr3_length: 18
d_call: .
cdr3_aa: CANSGSLAGGVGNQPQHF
cdr3_nt: TGTGCCAACAGTGGAAGCTTAGCCGGGGGCGTCGGCAATCAGCCCCAGCATTTT

v_call: TRBV7-9
j_call: TRBJ1-5
clone_size: .
cdr3_length: 16
d_call: .
cdr3_aa: CASSLARQEDYQPQHF
cdr3_nt: TGTGCCAGCAGCTTAGCGCGACAGGAGGACTATCAGCCCCAGCATTTT

v_call: TRBV30
j_call: TRBJ1-2
clone_size: many
cdr3_length: 14
d_call: TRBD1
cdr3_aa: CAWRPGQPNYGYTF
cdr3_nt: TGTGCCTGGAGGCCGGGACAGCCTAACTATGGCTACACCTTC

v_call: TRBV10-3
j_call: TRBJ2-7
clone_size: .
cdr3_length: 14
d_call: .
cdr3_aa: CAISVVSGTYEQYF
cdr3_nt: TGTGCCATCAGCGTGGTAAGTGGGACCTACGAGCAGTACTTC

v_call: TRBV7-8
j_call: TRBJ1-6
clone_size: many
cdr3_length: 16
d_call: .
cdr3_aa: CASSKGSAGYNSPLHF
cdr3_nt: TGTGCCAGCAGCAAAGGTTCAGCAGGCTATAATTCACCCCTCCACTTT

v_call: TRBV11-2
j_call: TRBJ1-5
clone_size: .
cdr3_length: 14
d_call: .
cdr3_aa: CASSQSFSNQPQHF
cdr3_nt: TGTGCCAGCAGCCAATCATTCAGCAATCAGCCCCAGCATTTT

v_call: TRBV19
j_call: TRBJ2-7
clone_size: .
cdr3_length: 17
d_call: TRBD1
cdr3_aa: CASSRKTPGQGSGEQYF
cdr3_nt: TGTGCCAGTAGTAGAAAAACACCGGGACAGGGCTCCGGCGAGCAGTACTTC